This T cell receptor beta chain was found in a study of neurological immune-mediated disorders. Overall study findings and caveats: Among expanded clones, no CDR3 amino acid sequences were shared across subjects, a pattern suggesting private repertoires in all groups.

This clonotype was picked up many times. Antigen specificity is unknown. V dropped 6 bases and J dropped 5 bases, with 16 bases sitting between them. Germline CDR1 is DFQATT and CDR2 is SNEGSKA (reference sequence). The CDR3 spans 14 residues. TCRdb re-derived calls from the 5' RACE reads in MiXCR, one entry per CDR3 protein. The table has 50,000 to 55,000 distinct CDR3 sequences, about 3.7% seen once. The chain carries TRBV20-1 and TRBJ2-2; D is perhaps TRBD1 or TRBD2 (5 bases each). Sequences were obtained from PBMCs. The sequence was collected from a man in his sixties with multiple sclerosis. CDR3 nucleotides: TGCAGTGCCATGGGACCGCTGTATACCGGGGAGCTGTTTTTT. This encodes CSAMGPLYTGELFF.